Shown below are 10 T cell receptor beta chains from a single sample sequenced in a study of T cells in localized non-small cell lung cancer. Measured with immunoSEQ multiplex PCR; TCRdb has only the in-frame clones, and not every one. The data contain about 6,800 clones, about half of them singletons. Sequencing used lymph node tissue, obtained before any cancer treatment. The receptors derive from a man aged 35 to 70 with stage I lung adenocarcinoma.

This chain uses TRBV6-8 with TRBJ2-5; 7 bases agree with TRBD1. The CDR3 runs 15 residues. Germline V gives CDR1 MNHGY, CDR2 SAAAGT. Germline trimming cut 7 bases from V and 1 base from J; bases unmatched to any gene: 9. CDR3 sequence (DNA): TGTGCCAGCAATATCTGGACAGGCTTCCAAGAGACCCAGTACTTC. This gives the protein CASNIWTGFQETQYF.

This clone was found once. V usage is TRBV28 and J usage is TRBJ1-1, with D possibly matching TRBD1 (5 bases). The CDR3 consists of 12 residues. The germline V and J ends were trimmed by 10 bases and 8 bases, with 17 bases remaining between them. The germline V gene has CDR1 MDHEN and CDR2 SYDVKM. The CDR3 reads CATERRGREAFF. The CDR3 DNA follows: TGTGCCACCGAACGTCGGGGGAGGGAAGCTTTCTTT.

The J gene is TRBJ2-1, the V gene TRBV18; no clear D gene. Deletions cut 3 bases from V and 7 bases from J, with 10 bases between. Germline CDR1 KGHSH, CDR2 LQKENI. The CDR3 is 13 amino acids. The CDR3 DNA reads TGTGCCAGCTCACCGGCCCTGAGGAATGAGCAGTTCTTC. This translates into CASSPALRNEQFF.

This clone was counted a few times. CDR3 amino acids: CASSAEGANTIYF. The DNA of the CDR3 is TGTGCCAGCAGCGCCGAGGGAGCAAACACCATATATTTT. The chain uses TRBV9 and TRBJ1-3; D unresolved. The CDR3 is made up of 13 amino acids. CDR1 and CDR2 (germline): SGDLS, YYNGEE. V was pared by 3 bases and J by 6 bases, with 10 bases between.

In this sample, this clone turned up a few times. The chain combines TRBV11-3 with TRBJ2-1; 11 bases align to TRBD1. The CDR3 loop spans 15 amino acids. J lost 5 bases, V lost 6 bases, and 6 bases had no gene match. The germline gives CDR1 SGHNT, CDR2 YENEEA. The CDR3 DNA sequence: TGTGCCAGCAGGTATGGGACAGGGGGGAACAATGAGCAGTTCTTC. Translation gives CASRYGTGGNNEQFF.

V gene TRBV11-3 combines with J gene TRBJ2-1; TRBD1 matches 7 bases. The CDR3 spans 15 residues. Germline V gene sequence: CDR1 SGHNT, CDR2 YENEEA. V shed 3 bases and J 4 bases; nucleotides not matched to a gene: 6. CDR3 in amino acids: CASSFRTGLYNEQFF. CDR3 DNA sequence: TGTGCCAGCAGCTTTAGGACAGGCCTTTACAATGAGCAGTTCTTC.

The V call is TRBV30, the J call TRBJ2-2; 9 nucleotides match TRBD1. V lost 3 bases to trimming and J lost 0 bases; unmatched junction nucleotides: 14. The germline CDR1 and CDR2 sequences are GTSNPN and SVGIG (reference sequence). There are 19 residues in the CDR3. The CDR3 protein is CAWSRDGQGRTSNTGELFF. As DNA, the CDR3 is TGTGCCTGGAGCCGCGACGGACAGGGGAGGACTTCGAACACCGGGGAGCTGTTTTTT.

This chain links TRBV6-8 with TRBJ2-7; no definite D call. CDR1 is MNHGY and CDR2 is SAAAGT in the germline V gene. This CDR3 has 13 amino acids. The V end was cut by 0 bases, the J end by 6 bases, with 9 bases between. The chain's CDR3 is CASSYSPDFEQYF. CDR3 coding DNA: TGTGCCAGCAGTTACTCGCCGGATTTCGAGCAGTACTTC.

This clone appeared once. This chain uses TRBV28 with TRBJ2-7; D could derive from TRBD1 or TRBD2 (6 bases each). The CDR3 has 15 amino acids. V was shortened by 5 bases and J by 6 bases, with 20 bases between the two germline ends. The germline V gene has CDR1 MDHEN and CDR2 SYDVKM. The CDR3 here is CASSPPKGGPSEQYF. DNA of the CDR3: TGTGCCAGCAGTCCCCCCAAGGGGGGCCCCTCCGAGCAGTACTTC.

The chain recombines TRBV14 with TRBJ2-7; D unresolved. The CDR3 is made up of 11 amino acids. Per the germline V gene, CDR1 is SGHDN and CDR2 is FVKESK. V lost 3 bases to trimming and J lost 3 bases, with 3 bases between them. In DNA, the CDR3 is TGTGCCAGCAGCCACAGCTACGAGCAGTACTTC. It translates to CASSHSYEQYF.